This T cell receptor (beta chain) derives from a study of post-analysis software for immune sequencing data. This clonotype was counted once. Its antigen is undetermined. CDR3 length: 18 residues. The V and J ends lost 9 bases and 0 bases, in that order; junction bases with no gene match: 12. Looked up from germline, CDR1 is MDHEN and CDR2 is SYDVKM. Findings and caveats of the study: Patients carried roughly 5 TRBV segments more frequently than controls did, and TRBV5-6, TRBV5-1 and TRBV20-1 were among them. Among multiple sclerosis patients, normalized Chao1 diversity was significantly below that of controls.

TCR beta libraries were prepared from cDNA with unique molecular identifiers. T cells numbering about 0.85 to 10 million yielded 450,000 to 500,000 cDNA molecules. TCRdb independently ran MiXCR on the PCR reads; one entry per CDR3 protein. The table has roughly 800,000 distinct CDR3 sequences, 40% to 55% seen once. The chain is built from TRBV28 and TRBJ2-6; 9 bases fit TRBD1. The clonotype comes from a girl aged 5-17 years with multiple sclerosis. Sequenced input: blood. Here the CDR3 DNA reads TGTGCCAGTCCCGGACAGGGGCCGGACTCCTCTGGGGCCAACGTCCTGACTTTC. This codes for CASPGQGPDSSGANVLTF.